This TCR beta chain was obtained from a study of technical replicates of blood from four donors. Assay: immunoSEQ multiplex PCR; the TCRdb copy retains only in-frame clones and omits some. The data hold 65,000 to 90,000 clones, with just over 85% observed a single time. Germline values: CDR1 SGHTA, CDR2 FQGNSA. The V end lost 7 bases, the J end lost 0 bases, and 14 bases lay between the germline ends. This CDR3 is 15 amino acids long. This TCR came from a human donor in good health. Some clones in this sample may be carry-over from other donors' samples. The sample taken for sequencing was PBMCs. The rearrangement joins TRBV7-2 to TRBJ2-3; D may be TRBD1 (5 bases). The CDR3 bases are TGTGCCAGCACCCGCAGGAGACAGAGCACAGATACGCAGTATTTT. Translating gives CASTRRRQSTDTQYF.